The table lists the clone carrying this T cell receptor beta chain with many counts. Its target is not known. This entry belongs to a study of T cells in Graves' hyperthyroidism and ophthalmopathy. Study-wide findings and caveats: Appearing also in blood were most of the thyroid clonotypes expanded above 0.001.

With 0 bases removed from V and 2 bases from J, the gap between germline ends came to 6 bases. Looked up from germline, CDR1 is WNHNN and CDR2 is SYGVQD (reference sequence). This CDR3 spans 14 amino acids. Fresh peripheral blood, around 11 ml of it, supplied the PBMCs. Amplified TCR beta CDR3 regions derived from RNA transcripts. In the first-round RT-PCR of the TCR CDR3, the HTBI primer set was used. TCRdb reanalysed the multiplex PCR reads using MiXCR and keeps one entry per CDR3 protein. This sample has 400,000 to 500,000 distinct CDR3 sequences, with roughly 13% found just once. This receptor was taken from a woman younger than 35 with Graves' hyperthyroidism. The rearrangement uses TRBV10-1 and TRBJ2-3, with D unclear. The sequencing sample was made of blood. The CDR3 loop is CASSESADTDTQYF. DNA for the CDR3: TGCGCCAGCAGTGAGTCGGCGGACACAGATACGCAGTATTTT.